Below, 22 T cell receptor beta chains from the same sample are listed, as sequenced in a study of T-cell reconstitution after alpha-beta-depleted transplantation in children. Preparation of the TCRbeta library was carried out with unique molecular identifiers. TCRdb re-derived calls from the PCR reads in MiXCR, one entry per CDR3 protein. The data show about 580,000 distinct CDR3 sequences, roughly 23% seen once. Material: PBMCs, mostly from graft donor cells, obtained 360 days after TCRalphabeta/CD19-depleted stem cell transplant. All receptors come from a boy under two years old who had a stem cell transplant for acute myeloid leukemia, so the T cells may come from the graft donor.

V is TRBV20-1 and J is TRBJ2-5; TRBD1 matches 7 bases. The CDR3 runs 13 residues. The germline CDR1 and CDR2 sequences are DFQATT and SNEGSKA (reference sequence). V lost 5 bases and J lost 5; bases outside the gene matches: 8. The CDR3 DNA reads TGCAGTGCTGGTCTAGGGGGCATCGAGACCCAGTACTTC. It codes for CSAGLGGIETQYF.

This clonotype was detected a few times. This chain uses TRBV20-1 with TRBJ2-2, with a possible D match to TRBD2 (5 bases). Trimming cost V 3 bases and J 0 bases, with 14 bases left between them. This CDR3 spans 16 amino acids. The V gene's germline CDR1 is DFQATT and CDR2 SNEGSKA (reference sequence). CDR3 in amino acids: CSARASLLTNTGELFF. The CDR3 nucleotides are TGCAGTGCTAGGGCTAGCCTTTTAACGAACACCGGGGAGCTGTTTTTT.

This clonotype occurred many times. V gene TRBV29-1 combines with J gene TRBJ2-7; TRBD2 matches at 7 bases. Germline V gene sequence: CDR1 SQVTM, CDR2 ANQGSEA. The CDR3 length is 13 residues. Unmatched junction bases numbered 9, after V lost 6 bases and J lost 4 bases. The CDR3 coding sequence is TGCAGCGTCGGGAGCGGGAATAATTACGAGCAGTACTTC. Encoded protein: CSVGSGNNYEQYF.

Only a few counts were recorded for this clonotype. V is TRBV6-5 and J is TRBJ1-5; 7 bases fit TRBD1. The CDR3 sequence is 14 residues long. From germline, CDR1 is MNHEY and CDR2 SVGAGI. V shed 5 bases and J 5 bases; nucleotides not matched to a gene: 6. CDR3 residues: CASSPRDSYQPQHF. The CDR3 DNA follows: TGTGCCAGCAGTCCCCGGGACAGTTATCAGCCCCAGCATTTT.

This clonotype appeared many times. The J gene is TRBJ2-3, the V gene TRBV5-6; unclear D gene. Germline lookup yields CDR1 SGHDT and CDR2 YYEEEE. The CDR3 is made up of 14 amino acids. Trimming shortened V by 6 bases and J by 4 bases, and 15 bases separated the two germline ends. The CDR3 nucleotides read TGTGCCAGCACCTGGACCCCGGGCCCAGATACGCAGTATTTT. It translates to CASTWTPGPDTQYF. Looking up the rest from reference TRBV5-6 and TRBJ2-3 gives the full variable domain: DAGVTQSPTHLIKTRGQQVTLRCSPKSGHDTVSWYQQALGQGPQFIFQYYEEEERQRGNFPDRFSGHQFPNYSSELNVNALLLGDSALYLCASTWTPGPDTQYFGPGTRLTVL.

CDR3 DNA sequence: TGCGCCAGCAGCTCTACGGGGGAATCCTACAATGAGCAGTTCTTC. Translating it yields CASSSTGESYNEQFF. The chain employs TRBV5-1 and TRBJ2-1, with D possibly being TRBD2 (6 bases). Trimming shortened V by 3 bases and J by 1 base, and 11 bases separated the two germline ends. Germline V gives CDR1 SGHRS, CDR2 YFSETQ. This CDR3 region has 15 residues.

This clonotype occurred a few times. This chain links TRBV29-1 with TRBJ1-4; D gene unclear. The V and J ends lost 5 bases and 8 bases respectively, with 12 bases between them. Per the germline V gene, CDR1 is SQVTM and CDR2 is ANQGSEA. The CDR3 spans 12 residues. The CDR3 DNA is TGCAGCGTTAACTTACTGGGGGAAAAACTGTTTTTT. Amino acid sequence: CSVNLLGEKLFF.

V is TRBV6-1 and J is TRBJ1-1, with D maybe TRBD1 (6 bases). The germline V gene encodes CDR1 MNHNS and CDR2 SASEGT. CDR3 length equals 13 residues. Trimming stripped 7 bases from V and 3 bases from J, with 12 bases between. Here the CDR3 reads CASIQGSDTEAFF. Written as DNA, the CDR3 is TGTGCCAGCATCCAGGGGTCGGACACTGAAGCTTTCTTT.

V gene TRBV4-3 combines with J gene TRBJ2-7; D perhaps matches TRBD1 (5 bases). From germline, CDR1 is LGHNA and CDR2 YSLEER. The CDR3 consists of 15 residues. V was pared by 0 bases and J by 2 bases, with 11 bases between. DNA for the CDR3: TGCGCCAGCAGCCAAGATATGACAGCTGCCTACGAGCAGTACTTC. Protein sequence: CASSQDMTAAYEQYF.

This clonotype has ten or more counts. J is TRBJ2-1 and V is TRBV20-1, with 10 bases that match TRBD2. The CDR3 is 15 amino acids. J gave up 10 bases and V 6 bases, and 15 bases lay outside the gene matches. Germline CDR1 and CDR2: DFQATT and SNEGSKA (reference sequence). CDR3 in DNA: TGCAGTGCCAAACTAGCGGGGATTCCGGCGGGAGAGCAGTTCTTC. Protein: CSAKLAGIPAGEQFF.

This clonotype showed up many times. The chain is built from TRBV12-3 or TRBV12-4 and TRBJ2-1, with 10 bases aligning to TRBD2. Trimming at V came to 7 bases and at J to 3 bases, leaving 9 bases not matched to a gene. The CDR3 has 16 residues. CDR3 protein: CASTPAIAGGYNEQFF. CDR3 DNA: TGTGCCAGCACCCCTGCGATAGCGGGGGGCTACAATGAGCAGTTCTTC.

The rearrangement uses TRBV5-1 and TRBJ1-1, with TRBD1 matching over 11 bases. The CDR3 is 14 amino acids. J lost 4 bases, V lost 5 bases, and 4 bases had no gene match. Per the germline V gene, CDR1 is SGHRS and CDR2 is YFSETQ. CDR3 amino acids: CASRGQGAVTEAFF. The CDR3 region has the DNA TGCGCCAGCAGAGGACAGGGGGCGGTCACTGAAGCTTTCTTT. The full variable domain, rest sourced from reference TRBV5-1 and TRBJ1-1, is KAGVTQTPRYLIKTRGQQVTLSCSPISGHRSVSWYQQTPGQGLQFLFEYFSETQRNKGNFPGRFSGRQFSNSRSEMNVSTLELGDSALYLCASRGQGAVTEAFFGQGTRLTVV.

This clonotype was counted at least ten times. The genes are TRBV7-2 and TRBJ2-5; D call uncertain. V was clipped by 0 bases and J by 2 bases, with 7 bases between them. Germline V gene data show CDR1 as SGHTA and CDR2 as FQGNSA. The CDR3 extends over 14 amino acids. The CDR3 reads CASSLADRQETQYF. In DNA form, the CDR3 reads TGTGCCAGCAGCTTAGCGGATCGGCAAGAGACCCAGTACTTC.

The genes are TRBV27 and TRBJ2-3, with 7 bases that match TRBD1. In germline, CDR1 is MNHEY, CDR2 SMNVEV (reference sequence). With 3 bases clipped from V and 0 bases from J, the junction kept 3 bases outside the gene matches. The CDR3 spans 15 residues. Here the CDR3 reads CASSLGQISTDTQYF. The CDR3 coding sequence is TGTGCCAGCAGTTTGGGACAGATTAGCACAGATACGCAGTATTTT.

V gene TRBV12-3 or TRBV12-4 combines with J gene TRBJ1-4; D gene uncertain. The CDR3 is 15 residues long. V was shortened by 4 bases and J by 0 bases, with 9 bases between the two germline ends. The chain's CDR3 is CASSSDGPTNEKLFF. CDR3 DNA: TGTGCCAGCAGTTCGGACGGTCCAACTAATGAAAAACTGTTTTTT.

The rearrangement uses TRBV11-2 and TRBJ2-2; D is uncertain. This CDR3 spans 14 amino acids. Germline V gene lookup returns CDR1 SGHAT and CDR2 FQNNGV. The V end was cut by 3 bases, the J end by 3 bases, with 8 bases between. The CDR3 bases are TGTGCCAGCAGCTTTGCAGGCGACACCGGGGAGCTGTTTTTT. The encoded protein is CASSFAGDTGELFF.

V is TRBV5-1 and J is TRBJ1-1; tentatively, D is TRBD1 (6 bases). The CDR3 contains 15 residues. Trimming pared 0 bases from V and 6 bases from J, leaving 15 bases between. Germline V gene lookup returns CDR1 SGHRS and CDR2 YFSETQ. CDR3 sequence reads: CASSLGGRWSSEAFF. DNA of the CDR3: TGCGCCAGCAGCTTGGGGGGGCGATGGTCCTCTGAAGCTTTCTTT.

The chain joins TRBV15 to TRBJ2-2, with D perhaps being TRBD1 or TRBD2 (6 bases each). Germline assignment: CDR1 LNHNV and CDR2 YYDKDF (reference sequence). The CDR3 totals 15 residues. Trimming took 0 bases from V and 3 from J, leaving 8 bases between them. For the CDR3, the DNA is TGTGCCACCAGCAGAGACGGGGGCTACACCGGGGAGCTGTTTTTT. Translated, it gives CATSRDGGYTGELFF.

This chain connects TRBV20-1 to TRBJ2-7; 11 bases map to TRBD1. V was pared by 0 bases and J by 4 bases, with 14 bases of the junction left unmatched. Germline-derived CDR1 and CDR2 are DFQATT and SNEGSKA (reference sequence). The CDR3 extends over 18 amino acids. In DNA form, the CDR3 reads TGCAGTGCTAGAGATTCCCAGAGGGGACAGGGGGATTTATACGAGCAGTACGTC. Its protein product is CSARDSQRGQGDLYEQYV.

The DNA for the CDR3 is TGCAGTGCTAGATCCCTAGCGGGGGGGAACTACAATGAGCAGTTCTTC. This translates into CSARSLAGGNYNEQFF. The chain couples TRBV20-1 to TRBJ2-1, with TRBD2 matching over 12 bases. Germline loops: CDR1 DFQATT, CDR2 SNEGSKA (reference sequence). The CDR3 spans 16 residues. The J segment lost 3 bases and the V segment lost 2 bases, leaving 5 bases of the junction unmatched.

This clonotype was observed a few times. The gene calls are TRBV5-6 and TRBJ1-2; 10 nucleotides match TRBD1. Germline-derived CDR1 and CDR2 are SGHDT and YYEEEE. V dropped 3 bases and J dropped 9; count of bases not matched to a gene: 2. The CDR3 runs 12 residues. The CDR3 protein is CASSWDRGSYTF. CDR3 in DNA: TGTGCCAGCAGCTGGGACAGGGGCAGCTACACCTTC.

J is TRBJ2-4 and V is TRBV20-1; 8 bases are shared with TRBD1. J was trimmed by 2 bases and V by 6 bases; bases with no gene match: 9. CDR1 is DFQATT and CDR2 is SNEGSKA in the germline V gene (reference sequence). The CDR3 is made up of 15 amino acids. Here the CDR3 DNA reads TGCAGTGCAGGTGGACAGGGCCTACCCAAAAACATTCAGTACTTC. Its protein product is CSAGGQGLPKNIQYF.